Listed here are 19 T cell receptor beta chains from one sample, sequenced in a study of human T cells and chemical hapten exposure. TCRdb called the RACE reads again in MiXCR, with one record for every CDR3 protein. Seen here are tens of thousands of distinct CDR3 sequences, 8% to 13% observed once, and the top ten hold less than 5%. Time point specified: patch test 2, 6 weeks after DPC sensitization. Treatment in this sample: therapeutic diphenylcyclopropenone sensitization with weekly scalp DPC. Here the sequenced sample was whole blood, taken in connection with sensitization to the hapten diphenylcyclopropenone (DPC). These receptors came from a woman aged 45-65 years with alopecia areata. Some clones in this sample may be carry-over from other donors' samples.

The table lists this clonotype with a few counts. The chain is built from TRBV4-3 and TRBJ2-7; 9 bases line up with TRBD2. CDR3 length: 16 residues. The V gene's germline CDR1 is LGHNA and CDR2 YSLEER. The V gene end was trimmed by 3 bases and the J gene end by 4 bases; junction bases not matched to a gene: 10. CDR3: CASSQELAGAGYEQYF. CDR3 sequence (DNA): TGCGCCAGCAGCCAGGAATTAGCGGGAGCAGGTTACGAGCAGTACTTC.

The CDR3 region has the DNA TGCAGCGTTGAAGATACCTACAGGGGCCCCTACGAGCAGTACTTC. Its translation: CSVEDTYRGPYEQYF. The chain recombines TRBV29-1 with TRBJ2-7; 7 bases line up with TRBD1. CDR1 and CDR2 (germline): SQVTM, ANQGSEA. V shed 0 bases and J 2 bases; nucleotides not matched to a gene: 7. The CDR3 has 15 amino acids.

A note on this clonotype: This CDR3 fails to terminate in the conserved phenylalanine or tryptophan, so it likely reflects a read error. Because the CDR3's place on the DNA is in doubt, the DNA is left out and the CDR3 is given as listed by TCRdb. The chain combines TRBV19 with TRBJ2-5; the table calls TRBD1, which could not be checked here. Germline values: CDR1 LNHDA, CDR2 SQIVND (reference sequence). The length of the CDR3 is 12 amino acids, counting both ends. CDR3 region: CASGQDQETQYY.

The table lists this clonotype with a few counts. The V call is TRBV12-3 or TRBV12-4, the J call TRBJ1-5; 7 nucleotides match TRBD1. The CDR3 consists of 14 residues. The V segment lost 3 bases and the J segment 3 bases; nucleotides outside the gene matches: 2. The CDR3 region is CASSFDRVNQPQHF. In nucleotides, the CDR3 is TGTGCCAGCAGTTTTGACAGGGTCAATCAGCCCCAGCATTTT.

This rearrangement joins TRBV7-2 to TRBJ2-1; D gene uncertain. Germline values: CDR1 SGHTA, CDR2 FQGNSA. This CDR3 has 16 amino acids. V gave up 3 bases and J gave up 9 bases, with 21 bases separating them. The CDR3 DNA is TGTGCCAGCAGCTTGGCTCCGGCTAGAGCGTTCGGTGAGCAGTTCTTC. Translated: CASSLAPARAFGEQFF.

This chain links TRBV7-2 with TRBJ2-4; 9 nucleotides agree with TRBD1. The V segment lost 5 bases and the J segment 2 bases; nucleotides outside the gene matches: 7. Germline V gives CDR1 SGHTA, CDR2 FQGNSA. CDR3 size: 16 residues. The CDR3 nucleotides read TGTGCCAGCAGCCCCACAGGGGGCAAAACCAAAAACATTCAGTACTTC. Residues: CASSPTGGKTKNIQYF.

The chain links TRBV7-9 to TRBJ2-7; the match to TRBD2 covers 10 bases. The CDR3 is 14 amino acids. Germline V gives CDR1 SEHNR, CDR2 FQNEAQ (reference sequence). V trimming: 5 bases; J trimming: 1 base; junction bases outside the gene matches: 2. CDR3 loop: CASSPAGGSYEQYF. CDR3 DNA: TGTGCCAGCAGCCCAGCGGGAGGGTCCTACGAGCAGTACTTC.

This clonotype has at least ten counts. V and J are TRBV14 and TRBJ2-7; D remains ambiguous. The CDR3 has 14 residues. The V gene lost 2 bases and the J gene lost 1 base, with 9 bases spanning the gap. The V gene's germline CDR1 is SGHDN and CDR2 FVKESK. CDR3 residues: CASSQFRASYEQYF. DNA for the CDR3: TGTGCCAGCAGCCAATTCAGAGCTTCCTACGAGCAGTACTTC. The full variable domain, with the rest looked up from reference TRBV14 and TRBJ2-7, is EAGVTQFPSHSVIEKGQTVTLRCDPISGHDNLYWYRRVMGKEIKFLLHFVKESKQDESGMPNNRFLAERTGGTYSTLKVQPAELEDSGVYFCASSQFRASYEQYFGPGTRLTVT.

Only a few counts were recorded for this clonotype. This rearrangement joins TRBV14 to TRBJ2-7, with D tentatively TRBD2 (5 bases). There are 13 residues in the CDR3. From germline, CDR1 is SGHDN and CDR2 FVKESK. Trimming removed 4 bases from V and 9 bases from J, with 16 bases in between. CDR3 residues: CASSPTGVLGQYF. The DNA of the CDR3 is TGTGCCAGCAGCCCTACCGGGGTATTGGGGCAGTACTTC. The full variable domain, rest sourced from reference TRBV14 and TRBJ2-7, is EAGVTQFPSHSVIEKGQTVTLRCDPISGHDNLYWYRRVMGKEIKFLLHFVKESKQDESGMPNNRFLAERTGGTYSTLKVQPAELEDSGVYFCASSPTGVLGQYFGPGTRLTVT.

J is TRBJ2-2 and V is TRBV6-6; 7 bases map to TRBD1. CDR1 is MNHNY and CDR2 is SVGAGI in the germline V gene (reference sequence). Unmatched junction bases numbered 3, after V lost 5 bases and J lost 6 bases. The CDR3 is 13 amino acids. The CDR3 reads CASSNRGAGELFF. For the CDR3, the DNA is TGTGCCAGCAGTAACAGGGGTGCCGGGGAGCTGTTTTTT.

The V and J genes are TRBV6-2 or TRBV6-3 and TRBJ2-7, with D maybe TRBD2 (6 bases). With 5 bases removed from V and 6 bases from J, the gap between germline ends came to 23 bases. Germline CDR1 MNHEY, CDR2 SVGEGT. The CDR3 consists of 16 residues. CDR3 nucleotides: TGTGCCAGCAGTGGACCGCAGGGAAATTGGCGGGGCGAGCAGTACTTC. It is translated as CASSGPQGNWRGEQYF.

The rearrangement links TRBV28 to TRBJ2-5; D is ambiguous. The CDR3 covers 13 residues. Germline CDR1 and CDR2: MDHEN and SYDVKM. With 3 bases removed from V and 5 bases from J, the gap between germline ends came to 10 bases. In DNA form, the CDR3 reads TGTGCCAGCAGTTTGGACCAGCTCGAGACCCAGTACTTC. Translation: CASSLDQLETQYF.

The table lists this clonotype with many counts. V is TRBV3-1 and J is TRBJ2-6; 8 bases map to TRBD1. The ends lost 1 base at V and 4 bases at J; junction bases unmatched: 3. This CDR3 comprises 16 residues. Germline CDR1 and CDR2: LGHDT and YNNKEL (reference sequence). CDR3 residues: CASSQGTGNGANVLTF. Written as DNA, the CDR3 is TGTGCCAGCAGCCAAGGGACAGGGAACGGGGCCAACGTCCTGACTTTC. The variable domain in full, with the rest retrieved from reference TRBV3-1 and TRBJ2-6, is DTAVSQTPKYLVTQMGNDKSIKCEQNLGHDTMYWYKQDSKKFLKIMFSYNNKELIINETVPNRFSPKSPDKAHLNLHINSLELGDSAVYFCASSQGTGNGANVLTFGAGSRLTVL.

This clonotype occurred many times. This rearrangement joins TRBV29-1 to TRBJ2-7, with 8 bases fitting TRBD2. CDR1 is SQVTM and CDR2 is ANQGSEA in the germline V gene. V lost 1 base and J lost 2; bases outside the gene matches: 4. This CDR3 has 14 amino acids. The CDR3 DNA reads TGCAGCGTTGAAGTGCCGGGGGGGGCCTACGAGCAGTACTTC. Its protein is CSVEVPGGAYEQYF.

The V and J genes are TRBV7-9 and TRBJ2-3; 7 bases fit TRBD1. V gave up 5 bases and J gave up 9 bases; unmatched junction bases: 14. Per the germline V gene, CDR1 is SEHNR and CDR2 is FQNEAQ (reference sequence). The CDR3 has 15 amino acids. CDR3 nucleotide sequence: TGTGCCAGCAGCCATCCCCCCGGCAGGGGGTCCACGCAGTATTTT. Its translation is CASSHPPGRGSTQYF.

This clonotype was picked up a small number of times. V and J are TRBV7-2 and TRBJ2-5; 12 bases are shared with TRBD2. Germline assignment: CDR1 SGHTA and CDR2 FQGNSA. This CDR3 has 16 residues. V shed 4 bases, J shed 2 bases, and the junction held 5 bases outside the gene matches. CDR3 DNA: TGTGCCAGCAGCTCACGGACTAGCGGGACTCAAGAGACCCAGTACTTC. This sequence encodes CASSSRTSGTQETQYF.

This clonotype was found many times. The chain joins TRBV5-1 to TRBJ2-7; D is unclear. V was cut by 1 base and J by 2 bases, with 10 bases left in between. Per germline, CDR1 SGHRS and CDR2 YFSETQ. The CDR3 length is 14 residues. The CDR3 DNA reads as TGCGCCAGCAGCTTGTTAGGCGGCACCTACGAGCAGTACTTC. Its protein is CASSLLGGTYEQYF.

This clonotype was counted ten times or more. The chain uses TRBV27 and TRBJ1-5; 12 bases line up with TRBD1. Germline V gene data show CDR1 as MNHEY and CDR2 as SMNVEV (reference sequence). The CDR3 totals 15 residues. The junction had 2 bases not matched to a gene; V was cut back by 2 bases and J by 6 bases. CDR3 in DNA: TGTGCCAGCAGTTTAGGGACAGGGGGCCTTCAGCCCCAGCATTTT. It translates to CASSLGTGGLQPQHF.

This chain uses TRBV20-1 with TRBJ1-1; 8 positions agree with TRBD1. The germline V gene has CDR1 DFQATT and CDR2 SNEGSKA (reference sequence). The CDR3 totals 15 residues. V trimming: 1 base; J trimming: 3 bases; junction bases outside the gene matches: 7. CDR3 protein: CSARGDRGGDTEAFF. The CDR3, as DNA: TGCAGTGCTAGAGGTGACAGGGGAGGAGACACTGAAGCTTTCTTT.